This T cell receptor (beta chain) was observed in a study of blood T cell repertoires in COVID-19. Study-wide context: The samples span acute and convalescent COVID-19 from the United States, Italy and Spain.

Germline CDR1 and CDR2: MNHNY and SVGAGI (reference sequence). V was trimmed by 6 bases and J by 0 bases, leaving 11 bases between them. This CDR3 has 14 residues. Profiled with immunoSEQ multiplex PCR; TCRdb holds only in-frame clones, not every one. The table lists 150,000 to 200,000 clones, 82% of them singletons. Recruits, aged 18 to 89 years, lived in approximately 26 US areas. Participant reports of clinical history set cohort assignment. V is TRBV6-6 and J is TRBJ1-1; D might be TRBD1 (6 bases). What was sequenced was PBMCs or T cells enriched from blood (not recorded which). This sequence was found in a woman aged 60 to 75 with acute COVID-19. For the CDR3, the DNA is TGTGCCAGCAGATGGACAGACTTGAACACTGAAGCTTTCTTT. This encodes CASRWTDLNTEAFF.